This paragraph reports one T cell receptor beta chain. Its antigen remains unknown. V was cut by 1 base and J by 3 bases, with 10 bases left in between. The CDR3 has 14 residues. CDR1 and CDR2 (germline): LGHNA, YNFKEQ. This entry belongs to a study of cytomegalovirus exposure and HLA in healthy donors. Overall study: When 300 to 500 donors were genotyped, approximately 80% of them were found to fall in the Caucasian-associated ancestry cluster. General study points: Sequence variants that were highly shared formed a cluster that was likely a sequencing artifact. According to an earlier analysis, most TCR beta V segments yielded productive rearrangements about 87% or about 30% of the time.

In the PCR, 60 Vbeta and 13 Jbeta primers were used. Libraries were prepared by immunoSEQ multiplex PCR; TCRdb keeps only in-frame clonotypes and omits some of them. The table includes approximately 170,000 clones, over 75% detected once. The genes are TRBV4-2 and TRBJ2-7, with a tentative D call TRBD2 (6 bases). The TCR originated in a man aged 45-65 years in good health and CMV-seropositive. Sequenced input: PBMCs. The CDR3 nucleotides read TGTGCCAGCAGCCAAGTCGCCGGGGGCTACGAGCAGTACTTC. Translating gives CASSQVAGGYEQYF.